A single sample is the source of the 13 T cell receptor beta chains below, sequenced in a study of regulatory T cells in long-lasting Graves disease (dated by TCRdb to the early 2020s). Library preparation was by multiplex PCR. Instrument on record: Illumina HiSeq 4000. To build TCR beta libraries, CDR3 regions were amplified by Arm-PCR using iRepertoire HTBI primers. TCRdb reworked the public reads: Q25 trimming with fastp, MiXCR clone assembly, productive beta chains retained. Each CDR3 protein appears once, grouped with its most common genes and DNA. The table for this sample lists around 250,000 distinct CDR3 sequences; 20% to 25% of them were counted only once. The top ten clones comprise approximately 15% of the sample. Explained via the paper, the time point label denotes: newly diagnosed GD, antithyroid drugs for less than 3 months. RNA was extracted from PBMCs in TRIzol for both TCR sequencing and RNA sequencing.

Sequenced material: peripheral blood mononuclear cells (PBMCs), taken at new diagnosis, from a patient treated with antithyroid drugs. The source of these receptors is a female donor with Graves disease.

This clonotype was recorded at least ten times. The V gene is TRBV5-4, the J gene TRBJ2-5; 7 bases agree with TRBD2. This CDR3 contains 16 residues. CDR1 and CDR2 (germline): SGHNT, YYREEE (reference sequence). With 0 bases clipped from V and 1 base from J, the junction kept 6 bases outside the gene matches. The CDR3 DNA reads as TGTGCCAGCAGCTTGGTTGGCGGGGGAGTCCAAGAGACCCAGTACTTC. Protein sequence: CASSLVGGGVQETQYF.

Of note for this clonotype: Sequence at one end of the junction differs from germline and may be a read error. The rearrangement joins TRBV7-2 to TRBJ1-2; unclear D gene. Germline V CDR1 and CDR2: SGHTA, FQGNSA. The CDR3 sequence is 12 residues long. The CDR3 protein is CASSLGTYGNTF. As DNA, the CDR3 is TGTGCCAGCAGCTTAGGAACTTATGGCAACACCTTC.

As for this clonotype: This may come from a read error, since a much larger clone is one base off. The CDR3 here is CAGSPTSGRNQPQHF. For the CDR3, the DNA is TGTGCCGGCTCACCAACGTCCGGCCGGAATCAGCCCCAGCATTTT. V is TRBV18 and J is TRBJ1-5, with no clear D. The CDR3 spans 15 residues. Germline CDR1 reads KGHSH; CDR2 reads LQKENI.

This clonotype was counted many times. The chain joins TRBV27 to TRBJ2-1, with D unresolved. V shed 5 bases and J shed 5 bases, with 22 bases lying between them. This CDR3 is 17 amino acids long. Germline V CDR1 and CDR2: MNHEY, SMNVEV (reference sequence). CDR3 protein: CASSPTGFLYLNNEQFF. The CDR3, as DNA: TGTGCCAGCAGTCCCACGGGTTTTCTGTACTTGAACAATGAGCAGTTCTTC.

The chain couples TRBV5-1 to TRBJ2-1; TRBD2 aligns across 8 bases. CDR3 length: 15 amino acids. Germline assignment: CDR1 SGHRS and CDR2 YFSETQ. The ends lost 4 bases at V and 9 bases at J; junction bases unmatched: 12. This chain's CDR3 is CASSPGGESGSEQFF. The CDR3 DNA follows: TGCGCCAGCAGCCCGGGGGGGGAATCAGGGAGTGAGCAGTTCTTC. Using reference TRBV5-1 and TRBJ2-1 for the parts outside the CDR3, the full variable domain is KAGVTQTPRYLIKTRGQQVTLSCSPISGHRSVSWYQQTPGQGLQFLFEYFSETQRNKGNFPGRFSGRQFSNSRSEMNVSTLELGDSALYLCASSPGGESGSEQFFGPGTRLTVL.

This chain links TRBV5-5 with TRBJ2-5; 11 positions agree with TRBD1. CDR1 and CDR2 from the germline V gene are SGHKS and YYEKEE (reference sequence). V shed 0 bases and J 7 bases; nucleotides not matched to a gene: 5. This CDR3 region has 15 residues. CDR3 nucleotides: TGTGCCAGCAGCTTGGCGGGACAGGGGGTGAGGACCCAGTACTTC. Residues: CASSLAGQGVRTQYF.

This clonotype showed up many times. This sequence joins TRBV20-1 and TRBJ2-7; 8 bases line up with TRBD2. V shed 3 bases and J 3 bases; nucleotides not matched to a gene: 19. Germline-derived CDR1 and CDR2 are DFQATT and SNEGSKA (reference sequence). This CDR3 region has 18 residues. In DNA, the CDR3 is TGCAGTGCTAGTTTTGCGGGGGGCAAAGTCTCTCCATACTACGAGCAGTACTTC. Translated: CSASFAGGKVSPYYEQYF.

This sequence joins TRBV4-3 and TRBJ1-4; possible D gene TRBD1, 5 bases. The length of the CDR3 is 15 residues. The ends were cut back, 0 bases at V and 4 bases at J, with 9 bases in the middle. Germline V CDR1 and CDR2: LGHNA, YSLEER. The CDR3 region has the DNA TGCGCCAGCAGCCAAGATGGGACGGGTAATGAAAAACTGTTTTTT. It is translated as CASSQDGTGNEKLFF.

This chain uses TRBV5-1 with TRBJ1-6, with D possibly being TRBD1 (5 bases). The CDR3 has 16 amino acids. Germline assignment: CDR1 SGHRS and CDR2 YFSETQ. Trimming pared 2 bases from V and 3 bases from J, leaving 12 bases between. CDR3 amino acids: CASSFSRGNYNSPLHF. CDR3 coding DNA: TGCGCCAGCAGCTTTAGTCGGGGCAACTATAATTCACCCCTCCACTTT.

The chain recombines TRBV27 with TRBJ1-2; TRBD1 matches 11 bases. The trim removed 6 bases at V and 7 bases at J, leaving 1 base unmatched. The CDR3 extends over 12 amino acids. From germline, CDR1 is MNHEY and CDR2 SMNVEV (reference sequence). The CDR3 region has the DNA TGTGCCAGCAGGGGGACAGGGGGTGGCTACACCTTC. Protein: CASRGTGGGYTF.

This clonotype was detected many times. The chain employs TRBV6-1 and TRBJ2-1; the D gene is possibly TRBD1 (5 bases). The V gene lost 5 bases and the J gene lost 5 bases, with 16 bases spanning the gap. Looked up from germline, CDR1 is MNHNS and CDR2 is SASEGT. This CDR3 is built from 15 residues. CDR3: CASSNRQRFDNEQFF. The CDR3, as DNA: TGTGCCAGCAGTAATCGACAGAGGTTCGACAATGAGCAGTTCTTC.

This clonotype was found many times. The V call is TRBV6-1, the J call TRBJ2-3; D is undetermined. CDR3 size: 15 residues. V was shortened by 6 bases and J by 0 bases, with 13 bases between the two germline ends. Germline values: CDR1 MNHNS, CDR2 SASEGT. For the CDR3, the DNA is TGTGCCAGCAGGCAGCAAGCACCTAGCACAGATACGCAGTATTTT. Residues: CASRQQAPSTDTQYF.

This clonotype was picked up a small number of times. DNA for the CDR3: TGCGCCAGCAGCCAAAGCGCGCCGGTCGGGGGTGGACTGTTTTTT. Translating it yields CASSQSAPVGGGLFF. J is TRBJ1-4 and V is TRBV4-1; tentatively, D is TRBD1 (5 bases). CDR3 length: 15 residues. Trimming removed 2 bases at V and 13 bases at J, with 20 bases between. Germline lookup yields CDR1 MGHRA and CDR2 YSYEKL.